A single sample gave rise to the 2 T cell receptor beta chains below, sequenced in a study of T cells in Graves' hyperthyroidism and ophthalmopathy. Amplification of TCR beta CDR3 regions used RNA as the template. TCR CDR3 regions were first amplified by RT-PCR with HTBI primers. TCRdb processed the multiplex PCR reads anew with MiXCR; each CDR3 protein has one entry. The table has a few hundred thousand distinct CDR3 sequences, about 17% seen once; the top ten hold around two fifths. Sequenced material: blood. The receptors were sampled from a man in his forties with Graves' hyperthyroidism.

This clonotype was counted a few times. The chain carries TRBV9 and TRBJ2-2; D is perhaps TRBD1 (6 bases). Trimming took 4 bases from V and 0 from J, leaving 13 bases between them. Germline-derived CDR1 and CDR2 are SGDLS and YYNGEE. This CDR3 has 16 amino acids. The CDR3 coding sequence is TGTGCCAGCAGCTCTAAGACAGGACCGAACACCGGGGAGCTGTTTTTT. It translates to CASSSKTGPNTGELFF. The variable domain in full, completed from reference TRBV9 and TRBJ2-2, reads DSGVTQTPKHLITATGQRVTLRCSPRSGDLSVYWYQQSLDQGLQFLIQYYNGEERAKGNILERFSAQQFPDLHSELNLSSLELGDSALYFCASSSKTGPNTGELFFGEGSRLTVL.

This chain connects TRBV6-2 or TRBV6-3 to TRBJ2-7, with no clear D. The CDR3 has 13 amino acids. Germline V gene data show CDR1 as MNHEY and CDR2 as SVGEGT. V was shortened by 0 bases and J by 4 bases, with 7 bases between the two germline ends. Here the CDR3 DNA reads TGTGCCAGCAGTTACTCCCAGAAGTACGAGCAGTACTTC. Its protein is CASSYSQKYEQYF.